This T cell receptor beta chain was found in a study of control samples from healthy donors and cancer patients. Clones were sequenced by immunoSEQ multiplex PCR, and TCRdb holds only the in-frame ones, with some missing. Seen here are some 130,000 clones, roughly 91% observed once, and the top ten hold roughly 1.7%. Sequencing was done on a sample of PBMCs. The sequence was collected from a man between 45 and 60 years old with head and neck cancer.

In DNA, the CDR3 is TGTGCCACCAGTGCGGCCCCGGCAGATACGCAGTATTTT. Protein: CATSAAPADTQYF. This chain links TRBV24-1 with TRBJ2-3; no clear D. The CDR3 has 13 amino acids. Germline-derived CDR1 and CDR2 are KGHDR and SFDVKD. V was pared by 5 bases and J by 4 bases, with 9 bases between.